The present T cell receptor beta chain was sequenced within a study of monozygotic twins with inflammatory bowel disease. A remark on this clonotype: Its antigen is unidentified.

Study-level results: Clonotypes shared with others were fewer in IBD patients than in healthy twins, especially with disease activity. Discordant twins showed the same repertoire similarity as concordant twins, possibly from limited power.

RNA in its total form was extracted from whole blood, and T cells were not sorted. The cDNA of both the TCRalpha and TCRbeta chains was subjected to two nested PCRs of roughly 15 and 9 cycles. TCRdb re-called the 5' RACE reads; every CDR3 protein appears as one record, without DNA. In total, the table holds roughly 200,000 distinct CDR3 sequences. CDR1 and CDR2 from the germline V gene are MDHEN and SYDVKM. The CDR3 has 15 amino acids. The rearrangement links TRBV28 to TRBJ2-2. The receptor comes from a human donor with ulcerative colitis or Crohn's disease, or a healthy co-twin of an affected twin (not recorded which). The sample was blood. CDR3 protein: CASSLYRSSTGELFF.